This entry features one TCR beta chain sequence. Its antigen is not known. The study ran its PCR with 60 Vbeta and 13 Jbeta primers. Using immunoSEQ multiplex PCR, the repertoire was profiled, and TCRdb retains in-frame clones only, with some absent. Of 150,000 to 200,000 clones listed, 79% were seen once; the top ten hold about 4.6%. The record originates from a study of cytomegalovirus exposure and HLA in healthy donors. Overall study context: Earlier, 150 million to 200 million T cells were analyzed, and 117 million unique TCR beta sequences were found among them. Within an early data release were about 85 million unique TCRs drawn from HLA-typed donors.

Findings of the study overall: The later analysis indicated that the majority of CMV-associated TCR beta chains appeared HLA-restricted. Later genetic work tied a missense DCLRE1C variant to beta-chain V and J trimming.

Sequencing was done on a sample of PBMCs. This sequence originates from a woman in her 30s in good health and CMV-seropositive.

CDR3 residues: CASSPQDRVNYGYTF. In DNA form, the CDR3 reads TGTGCCAGCTCACCTCAGGACAGGGTGAACTATGGCTACACCTTC. The rearrangement joins TRBV18 to TRBJ1-2, with 8 bases aligning to TRBD1. V was pared by 3 bases and J by 2 bases, with 5 bases of the junction left unmatched. In germline, CDR1 is KGHSH, CDR2 LQKENI. CDR3 length: 15 residues.